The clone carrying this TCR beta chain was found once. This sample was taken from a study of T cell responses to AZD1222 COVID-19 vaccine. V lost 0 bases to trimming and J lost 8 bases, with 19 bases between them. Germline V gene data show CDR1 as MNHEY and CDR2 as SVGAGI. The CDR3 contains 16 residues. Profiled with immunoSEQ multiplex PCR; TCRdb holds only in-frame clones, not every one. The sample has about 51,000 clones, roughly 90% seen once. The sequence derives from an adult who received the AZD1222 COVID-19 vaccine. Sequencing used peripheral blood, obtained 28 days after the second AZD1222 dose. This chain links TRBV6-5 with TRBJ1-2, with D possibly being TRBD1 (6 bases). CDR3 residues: CASSYSIEPGAQGYTF. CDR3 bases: TGTGCCAGCAGTTACTCGATCGAGCCGGGGGCGCAGGGCTACACCTTC.